The rows below give T cell receptor beta chains drawn from one sample of a study of Ad26.COV2.S vaccination and SARS-CoV-2 variants. The assay was immunoSEQ multiplex PCR, and TCRdb's table has in-frame clones only and misses some. The table has roughly 420,000 clones, approximately 90% seen once. The specimen comprised peripheral blood, sampled in a trial of Ad26.COV2.S vaccine versus placebo. These receptors were obtained from a person between 18 and 60 years old who received the Ad26.COV2.S COVID-19 vaccine or a placebo. Both conserved end residues are part of each CDR3. D genes are given only for firm matches. Only some rows state a clone size, as once, few, many or a class for expanded clones.

v_gene	j_gene	abundance	d_gene	CDR3aa	CDR3nt
TRBV20-1	TRBJ2-3	once	-	CSASSAGTGTDTQYF	TGCAGTGCTAGTTCTGCCGGAACCGGCACAGATACGCAGTATTTT
TRBV7-2	TRBJ1-5	-	-	CASSLALPNQPQHF	TGTGCCAGCAGCTTGGCCCTTCCGAATCAGCCCCAGCATTTT
TRBV5-1	TRBJ1-6	-	-	CASSLVEENSPLHF	TGCGCCAGCAGCTTGGTGGAGGAGAATTCACCCCTCCACTTT
TRBV7-9	TRBJ2-1	-	-	CASRKTGREQFF	TGTGCCAGCAGGAAGACAGGGAGGGAGCAGTTCTTC
TRBV6-1	TRBJ1-6	-	TRBD1	CASSGLLGTGHNSPLHF	TGTGCCAGCAGTGGCTTATTGGGGACAGGCCATAATTCACCCCTCCACTTT
TRBV12-1	TRBJ2-1	few	-	CASSFRLAGTYNEQFF	TGTGCCAGCAGCTTCCGACTAGCGGGAACCTACAATGAGCAGTTCTTC
TRBV27	TRBJ2-2	-	-	CASSLLDGNTGELFF	TGTGCCAGCAGTTTATTGGACGGAAACACCGGGGAGCTGTTTTTT
TRBV7-2	TRBJ2-3	-	-	CASSPPGADTQYF	TGTGCCAGCAGCCCCCCGGGGGCAGATACGCAGTATTTT
TRBV7-7	TRBJ2-5	-	-	CASSLATGLGETQYF	TGTGCCAGCAGCCTTGCCACGGGGTTAGGAGAGACCCAGTACTTC
TRBV19	TRBJ2-5	once	-	CASSIGREETQYF	TGTGCCAGTAGTATTGGCAGGGAGGAGACCCAGTACTTC